This T cell receptor beta chain was sequenced during a study of neurological immune-mediated disorders. Findings and limits, study-wide: Among expanded clones, no CDR3 amino acid sequences were shared across subjects, a pattern suggesting private repertoires in all groups.

The CDR3 has 14 amino acids. Between the trimmed V and J ends, which lost 1 base and 6 bases, there was a span of 10 bases. CDR1 SGHRS and CDR2 YFSETQ come from the germline V gene. Regarding time point: technical triplicate 1. The cDNA was produced through 5'RACE with 10-nucleotide random UMIs. Each CDR3 protein is one row after TCRdb ran MiXCR on the 5' RACE reads. Here the sample spans around 37,000 distinct CDR3 sequences, more than 9.5% being singletons. This clonotype was detected ten times or more. Its target is unknown. The chain carries TRBV5-1 and TRBJ2-2; D is possibly TRBD2 (5 bases). The TCR was taken from a man aged 60-69 years with HTLV-1-associated myelopathy (HAM/TSP). Material for sequencing was PBMCs. The CDR3 DNA follows: TGCGCCAGCAGCTTGAATAGCGCCGCCGGGGAGCTGTTTTTT. Protein product: CASSLNSAAGELFF. The complete variable domain, with remaining parts taken from reference TRBV5-1 and TRBJ2-2, reads KAGVTQTPRYLIKTRGQQVTLSCSPISGHRSVSWYQQTPGQGLQFLFEYFSETQRNKGNFPGRFSGRQFSNSRSEMNVSTLELGDSALYLCASSLNSAAGELFFGEGSRLTVL.